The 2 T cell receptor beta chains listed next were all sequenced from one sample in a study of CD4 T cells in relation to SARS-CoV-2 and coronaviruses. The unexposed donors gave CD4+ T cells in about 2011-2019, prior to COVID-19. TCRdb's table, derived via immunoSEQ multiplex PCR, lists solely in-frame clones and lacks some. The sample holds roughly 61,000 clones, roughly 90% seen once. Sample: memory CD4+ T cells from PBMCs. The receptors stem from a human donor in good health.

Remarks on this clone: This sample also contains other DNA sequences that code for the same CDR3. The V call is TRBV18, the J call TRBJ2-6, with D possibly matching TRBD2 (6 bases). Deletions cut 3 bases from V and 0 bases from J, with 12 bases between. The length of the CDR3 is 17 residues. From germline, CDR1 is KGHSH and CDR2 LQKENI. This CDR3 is CASSPLDGSSGANVLTF. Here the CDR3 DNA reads TGTGCCAGCTCACCCTTGGACGGGAGCTCTGGGGCCAACGTCCTGACTTTC.

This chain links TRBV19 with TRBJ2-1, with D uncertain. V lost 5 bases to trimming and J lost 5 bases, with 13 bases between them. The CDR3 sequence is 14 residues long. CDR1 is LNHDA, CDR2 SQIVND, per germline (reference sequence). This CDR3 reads CASSPMPSNNEQFF. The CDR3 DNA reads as TGTGCCAGTAGTCCAATGCCAAGTAACAATGAGCAGTTCTTC.